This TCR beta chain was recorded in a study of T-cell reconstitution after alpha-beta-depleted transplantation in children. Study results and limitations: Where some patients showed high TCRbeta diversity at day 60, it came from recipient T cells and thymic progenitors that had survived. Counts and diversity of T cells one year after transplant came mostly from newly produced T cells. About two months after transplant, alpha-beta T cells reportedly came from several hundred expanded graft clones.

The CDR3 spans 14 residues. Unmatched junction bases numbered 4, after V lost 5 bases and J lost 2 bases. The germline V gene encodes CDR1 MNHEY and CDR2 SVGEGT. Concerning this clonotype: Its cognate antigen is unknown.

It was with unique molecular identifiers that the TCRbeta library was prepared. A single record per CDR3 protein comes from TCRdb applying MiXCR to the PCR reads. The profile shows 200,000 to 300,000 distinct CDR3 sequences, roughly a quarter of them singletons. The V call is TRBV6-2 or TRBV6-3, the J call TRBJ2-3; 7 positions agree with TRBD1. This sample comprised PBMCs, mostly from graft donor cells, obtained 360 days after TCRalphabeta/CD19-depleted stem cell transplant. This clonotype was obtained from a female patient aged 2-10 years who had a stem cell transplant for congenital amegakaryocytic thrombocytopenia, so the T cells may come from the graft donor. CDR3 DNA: TGTGCCAGCAGTCCCGGGACAGACACAGATACGCAGTATTTT. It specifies CASSPGTDTDTQYF.